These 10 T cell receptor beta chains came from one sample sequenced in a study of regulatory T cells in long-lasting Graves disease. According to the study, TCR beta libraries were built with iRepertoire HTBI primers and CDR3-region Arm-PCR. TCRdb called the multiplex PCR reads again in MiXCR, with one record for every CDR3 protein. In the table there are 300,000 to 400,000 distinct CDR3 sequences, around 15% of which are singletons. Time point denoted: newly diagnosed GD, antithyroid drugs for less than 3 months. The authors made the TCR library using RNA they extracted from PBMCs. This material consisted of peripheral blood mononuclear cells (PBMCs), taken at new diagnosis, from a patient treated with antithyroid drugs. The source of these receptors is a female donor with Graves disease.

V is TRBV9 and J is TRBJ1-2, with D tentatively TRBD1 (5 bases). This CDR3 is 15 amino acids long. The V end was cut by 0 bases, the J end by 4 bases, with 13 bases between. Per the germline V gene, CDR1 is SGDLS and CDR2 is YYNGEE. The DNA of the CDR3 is TGTGCCAGCAGCGTAGAAGGGACGGCCGTCTATGGCTACACCTTC. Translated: CASSVEGTAVYGYTF.

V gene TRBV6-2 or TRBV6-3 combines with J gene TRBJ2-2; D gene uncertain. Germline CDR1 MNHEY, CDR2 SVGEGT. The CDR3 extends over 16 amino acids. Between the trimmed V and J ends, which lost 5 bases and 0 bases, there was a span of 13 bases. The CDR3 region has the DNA TGTGCCAGCAGTGATCGTCCCACTACGAACACCGGGGAGCTGTTTTTT. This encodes CASSDRPTTNTGELFF.

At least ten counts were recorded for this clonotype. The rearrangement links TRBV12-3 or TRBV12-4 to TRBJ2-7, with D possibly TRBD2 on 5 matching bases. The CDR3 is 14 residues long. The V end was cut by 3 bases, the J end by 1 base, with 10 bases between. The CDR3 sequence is CASSLAGASYEQYF. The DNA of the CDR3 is TGTGCCAGCAGTTTGGCGGGCGCATCCTACGAGCAGTACTTC.

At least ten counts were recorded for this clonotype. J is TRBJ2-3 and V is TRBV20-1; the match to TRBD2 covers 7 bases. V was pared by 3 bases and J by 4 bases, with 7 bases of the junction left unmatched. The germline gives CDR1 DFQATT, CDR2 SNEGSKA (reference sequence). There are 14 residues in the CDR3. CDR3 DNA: TGCAGTGCTAGTGTGACTAGCTCGCCAGATACGCAGTATTTT. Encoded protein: CSASVTSSPDTQYF.

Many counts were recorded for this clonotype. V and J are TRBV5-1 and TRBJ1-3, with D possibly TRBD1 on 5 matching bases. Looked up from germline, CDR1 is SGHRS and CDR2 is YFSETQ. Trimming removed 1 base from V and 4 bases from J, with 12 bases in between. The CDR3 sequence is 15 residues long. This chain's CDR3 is CASSLIQGGGNTIYF. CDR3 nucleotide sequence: TGCGCCAGCAGCTTGATCCAGGGTGGAGGAAACACCATATATTTT. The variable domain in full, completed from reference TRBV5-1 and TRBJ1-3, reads KAGVTQTPRYLIKTRGQQVTLSCSPISGHRSVSWYQQTPGQGLQFLFEYFSETQRNKGNFPGRFSGRQFSNSRSEMNVSTLELGDSALYLCASSLIQGGGNTIYFGEGSWLTVV.

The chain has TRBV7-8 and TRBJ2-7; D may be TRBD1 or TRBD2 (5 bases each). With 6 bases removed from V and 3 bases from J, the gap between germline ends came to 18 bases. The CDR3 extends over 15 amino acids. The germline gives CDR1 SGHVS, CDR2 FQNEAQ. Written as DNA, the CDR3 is TGTGCCAGCAGTCATAGCTGGGGGAGCCTCTACGAGCAGTACTTC. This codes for CASSHSWGSLYEQYF. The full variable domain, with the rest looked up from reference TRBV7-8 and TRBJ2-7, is GAGVSQSPRYKVAKRGQDVALRCDPISGHVSLFWYQQALGQGPEFLTYFQNEAQLDKSGLPSDRFFAERPEGSVSTLKIQRTQQEDSAVYLCASSHSWGSLYEQYFGPGTRLTVT.

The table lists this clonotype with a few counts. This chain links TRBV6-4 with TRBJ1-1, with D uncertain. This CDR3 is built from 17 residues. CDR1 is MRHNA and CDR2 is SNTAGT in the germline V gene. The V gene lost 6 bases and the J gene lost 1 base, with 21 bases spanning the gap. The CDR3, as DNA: TGTGCCAGCAGCCCCGGGCCAACACCATACTCGAACACTGAAGCTTTCTTT. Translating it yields CASSPGPTPYSNTEAFF.

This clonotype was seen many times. The CDR3 sequence is CASSSAGTYDYEQYF. The DNA for the CDR3 is TGTGCCAGCAGTTCCGCCGGGACCTATGACTACGAGCAGTACTTC. The gene calls are TRBV7-2 and TRBJ2-7, with D perhaps matching TRBD1 or TRBD2 (5 bases each). Germline CDR1 reads SGHTA; CDR2 reads FQGNSA. Trimming removed 6 bases from V and 3 bases from J, with 18 bases in between. The CDR3 has 15 amino acids. Filled out from reference TRBV7-2 and TRBJ2-7, the complete variable domain reads GAGVSQSPSNKVTEKGKDVELRCDPISGHTALYWYRQSLGQGLEFLIYFQGNSAPDKSGLPSDRFSAERTGGSVSTLTIQRTQQEDSAVYLCASSSAGTYDYEQYFGPGTRLTVT.

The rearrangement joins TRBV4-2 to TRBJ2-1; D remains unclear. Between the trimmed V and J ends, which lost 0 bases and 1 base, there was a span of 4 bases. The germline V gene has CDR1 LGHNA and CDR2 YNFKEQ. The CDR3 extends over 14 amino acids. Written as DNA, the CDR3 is TGTGCCAGCAGCCAAGACCGTTCCTACAATGAGCAGTTCTTC. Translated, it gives CASSQDRSYNEQFF.

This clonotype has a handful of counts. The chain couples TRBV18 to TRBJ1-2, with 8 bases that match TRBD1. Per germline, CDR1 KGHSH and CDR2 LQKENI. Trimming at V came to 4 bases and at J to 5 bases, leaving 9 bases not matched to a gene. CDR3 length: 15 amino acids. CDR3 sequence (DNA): TGTGCCAGCTCACTAGCGACAGGGGAACGGTATGGCTACACCTTC. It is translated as CASSLATGERYGYTF.